This TCR beta chain comes out of a study of T cell responses to AZD1222 COVID-19 vaccine. Study conclusions and caveats: There were vaccine-associated CD4 TCRs across spike, dominant at 160-218 and 743-854. Females outnumbered males among donors, who were mostly white British; clonal diversity was possibly underestimated. Spike-specific TCR depth and breadth grew after two AZD1222 doses.

Assay used: immunoSEQ multiplex PCR; TCRdb lists only in-frame clones, some missing. The top ten hold roughly 7.1% of the sample, which has some 130,000 clones, 85% to 95% seen once. Regarding this clone: Its antigen is not identified.

After removal of 3 bases from V and 5 bases from J, the junction contained 13 bases not matched to a gene. The CDR3 runs to 16 residues. Germline V gives CDR1 DFQATT, CDR2 SNEGSKA (reference sequence). The sample in question was peripheral blood, obtained 28 days after the second AZD1222 dose. The TCR originated in an adult who received the AZD1222 COVID-19 vaccine. The V gene is TRBV20-1, the J gene TRBJ2-5, with 9 positions matching TRBD2. The CDR3 sequence is CSASSNQAGGGETQYF. CDR3 sequence (DNA): TGCAGTGCTAGTAGTAACCAAGCGGGGGGCGGGGAGACCCAGTACTTC.